The 21 T cell receptor beta chains below were found in one sample sequenced in a study of cytomegalovirus exposure and HLA in healthy donors. Data came from immunoSEQ multiplex PCR; TCRdb stores just in-frame clones and leaves some out. The table lists about 74,000 clones, 94% of them singletons. The sequencing sample was made of PBMCs. These receptors were collected from a woman under 30 in good health and CMV-seropositive.

The rearrangement links TRBV11-3 to TRBJ2-7; 9 nucleotides agree with TRBD1. This CDR3 comprises 16 residues. Germline CDR1 and CDR2: SGHNT and YENEEA. V was clipped by 1 base and J by 6 bases; unmatched bases: 10. The CDR3 loop reads CASSLGGGTGPREQYF. The CDR3 DNA follows: TGTGCCAGCAGCTTAGGGGGGGGGACAGGGCCCCGCGAGCAGTACTTC.

This clone was counted a few times. V usage is TRBV7-2 and J usage is TRBJ1-1; no clear D gene. Germline V gene lookup returns CDR1 SGHTA and CDR2 FQGNSA. Trimming removed 1 base at V and 1 base at J, with 7 bases between. The CDR3 spans 14 residues. The DNA for the CDR3 is TGTGCCAGCAGCTTAGTATACAGGAACACTGAAGCTTTCTTT. This sequence encodes CASSLVYRNTEAFF.

The J gene is TRBJ2-2, the V gene TRBV7-8; 8 bases align to TRBD2. Germline lookup yields CDR1 SGHVS and CDR2 FQNEAQ. The CDR3 sequence is 18 residues long. J lost 2 bases, V lost 5 bases, and 13 bases had no gene match. DNA for the CDR3: TGTGCCAGCAGCCCCTATTTGGGAGCGGGGGCAAACACCGGGGAGCTGTTTTTT. Translation: CASSPYLGAGANTGELFF. The full variable domain, in which reference TRBV7-8 and TRBJ2-2 provide the parts outside the CDR3, is GAGVSQSPRYKVAKRGQDVALRCDPISGHVSLFWYQQALGQGPEFLTYFQNEAQLDKSGLPSDRFFAERPEGSVSTLKIQRTQQEDSAVYLCASSPYLGAGANTGELFFGEGSRLTVL.

The rearrangement links TRBV27 to TRBJ2-3; TRBD2 might be the D (7 bases). Germline assignment: CDR1 MNHEY and CDR2 SMNVEV (reference sequence). The CDR3 runs 13 residues. The V end lost 3 bases, the J end lost 6 bases, and 10 bases lay between the germline ends. Here the CDR3 reads CASSFGGPDTQYF. CDR3 nucleotide sequence: TGTGCCAGCAGTTTCGGGGGGCCCGATACGCAGTATTTT.

There are a few counts of this clone. The V call is TRBV2, the J call TRBJ2-1; D not resolved. Germline CDR1 SNHLY, CDR2 FYNNEI. The CDR3 spans 12 residues. With 4 bases removed from V and 6 bases from J, the gap between germline ends came to 7 bases. The CDR3 reads CASSGSGNEQFF. CDR3 DNA sequence: TGTGCCAGCAGTGGGTCCGGCAATGAGCAGTTCTTC. The whole variable domain, remainder taken from reference TRBV2 and TRBJ2-1, is EPEVTQTPSHQVTQMGQEVILRCVPISNHLYFYWYRQILGQKVEFLVSFYNNEISEKSEIFDDQFSVERPDGSNFTLKIRSTKLEDSAMYFCASSGSGNEQFFGPGTRLTVL.

The chain employs TRBV27 and TRBJ2-3; 9 bases fit TRBD1. V lost 5 bases to trimming and J lost 6 bases; unmatched junction nucleotides: 9. The V gene's germline CDR1 is MNHEY and CDR2 SMNVEV (reference sequence). The CDR3 sequence is 15 residues long. CDR3 in DNA: TGTGCCAGCAGTCTCGGGACAGGGAGGAGGGATACGCAGTATTTT. This sequence encodes CASSLGTGRRDTQYF.

A remark on this clone: Other DNA sequences within the sample encode an identical CDR3. This chain uses TRBV27 with TRBJ2-7; 11 bases fit TRBD1. The CDR3 totals 15 residues. The ends lost 3 bases at V and 2 bases at J; junction bases unmatched: 3. CDR1 is MNHEY, CDR2 SMNVEV, per germline (reference sequence). The CDR3 coding sequence is TGTGCCAGCAGTTTTGGGACAGGGGGACCCTACGAGCAGTACTTC. The encoded protein is CASSFGTGGPYEQYF.

The chain uses TRBV7-2 and TRBJ2-7; 14 nucleotides match TRBD2. CDR1 and CDR2 (germline): SGHTA, FQGNSA. V was pared by 4 bases and J by 6 bases, with 2 bases of the junction left unmatched. The CDR3 contains 14 residues. In DNA, the CDR3 is TGTGCCAGCAGCTGGGGGACTAGCGGGGGCGAGCAGTACTTC. Its translation: CASSWGTSGGEQYF.

This chain links TRBV5-1 with TRBJ2-3, with 10 bases matching TRBD2. Germline lookup yields CDR1 SGHRS and CDR2 YFSETQ. The CDR3 has 15 residues. J lost 2 bases, V lost 1 base, and 1 base had no gene match. DNA of the CDR3: TGCGCCAGCAGCTTGACTAGCGGGACCACAGATACGCAGTATTTT. It translates to CASSLTSGTTDTQYF.

This clone was counted once. The genes are TRBV7-8 and TRBJ1-6; a possible D gene is TRBD1 (6 bases). The CDR3 extends over 13 amino acids. CDR1 is SGHVS, CDR2 FQNEAQ, per germline. V gave up 4 bases and J gave up 7 bases, with 8 bases separating them. CDR3 protein: CASSSDRNSPLHF. The CDR3 DNA reads TGTGCCAGCAGCTCCGACAGGAATTCACCCCTCCACTTT.

The chain recombines TRBV7-6 with TRBJ2-3; possibly TRBD2 for D (7 bases). V was shortened by 5 bases and J by 2 bases, with 14 bases between the two germline ends. The germline V gene encodes CDR1 SGHVS and CDR2 FNYEAQ. The CDR3 totals 15 residues. The CDR3 coding sequence is TGTGCCAGCAGCGAAAGGGAGGGGGACACAGATACGCAGTATTTT. Its protein is CASSEREGDTDTQYF.

V is TRBV19 and J is TRBJ1-6, with D tentatively TRBD1 (6 bases). Per germline, CDR1 LNHDA and CDR2 SQIVND (reference sequence). This CDR3 has 15 amino acids. V lost 7 bases and J 7 bases, leaving 17 bases between the germline ends. The CDR3 loop reads CASTPTGYGNSPLHF. DNA for the CDR3: TGTGCCAGTACCCCGACAGGTTACGGGAATTCACCCCTCCACTTT. Full variable domain (remainder filled in from reference TRBV19 and TRBJ1-6): DGGITQSPKYLFRKEGQNVTLSCEQNLNHDAMYWYRQDPGQGLRLIYYSQIVNDFQKGDIAEGYSVSREKKESFPLTVTSAQKNPTAFYLCASTPTGYGNSPLHFGNGTRLTVT.

The chain carries TRBV4-2 and TRBJ2-1; TRBD2 agrees at 12 bases. The CDR3 runs 16 residues. Germline CDR1 is LGHNA and CDR2 is YNFKEQ. V gave up 3 bases and J gave up 8 bases; unmatched junction bases: 8. CDR3 sequence (DNA): TGTGCCAGCAGCCAGGACCTAGCGGGGGGGAGCGATGAGCAGTTCTTC. Translating gives CASSQDLAGGSDEQFF.

This chain uses TRBV29-1 with TRBJ1-4; 9 bases are a match to TRBD1. The CDR3 runs to 14 residues. V dropped 6 bases and J dropped 6; count of bases not matched to a gene: 8. CDR1 and CDR2 from the germline V gene are SQVTM and ANQGSEA. CDR3 amino acids: CSVTNRGQHEKLFF. CDR3 nucleotides: TGCAGCGTCACGAACAGGGGGCAGCATGAAAAACTGTTTTTT.

This chain links TRBV15 with TRBJ2-3, with TRBD2 identical over 15 bases. After removal of 1 base from V and 4 bases from J, the junction contained 15 bases not matched to a gene. This CDR3 region has 21 residues. Germline assignment: CDR1 LNHNV and CDR2 YYDKDF (reference sequence). CDR3 in DNA: TGTGCCACCAGCAGAGGCCGGGGAGATGGACTAGCGGGGGGGCGTTCAGATACGCAGTATTTT. Its protein product is CATSRGRGDGLAGGRSDTQYF. The full variable domain, completed using reference TRBV15 and TRBJ2-3, is DAMVIQNPRYQVTQFGKPVTLSCSQTLNHNVMYWYQQKSSQAPKLLFHYYDKDFNNEADTPDNFQSRRPNTSFCFLDIRSPGLGDTAMYLCATSRGRGDGLAGGRSDTQYFGPGTRLTVL.

The chain employs TRBV6-6 and TRBJ2-1; 8 bases align to TRBD2. CDR3 length: 14 residues. The V gene's germline CDR1 is MNHNY and CDR2 SVGAGI (reference sequence). J lost 4 bases, V lost 4 bases, and 3 bases had no gene match. CDR3 bases: TGTGCCAGCAGTTCTACTAGCGGTTACAATGAGCAGTTCTTC. Residues: CASSSTSGYNEQFF.

The rearrangement links TRBV7-6 to TRBJ2-3; 7 bases are shared with TRBD1. The trim removed 2 bases at V and 6 bases at J, leaving 8 bases unmatched. Germline V lookup: CDR1 SGHVS, CDR2 FNYEAQ. The CDR3 spans 15 residues. CDR3 sequence (DNA): TGTGCCAGCAGCTTAACCGACAGGGAAGGGGATACGCAGTATTTT. It codes for CASSLTDREGDTQYF.

The rearrangement links TRBV30 to TRBJ2-3, with 7 bases matching TRBD1. V lost 5 bases to trimming and J lost 0 bases; unmatched junction nucleotides: 8. There are 15 residues in the CDR3. Germline assignment: CDR1 GTSNPN and CDR2 SVGIG (reference sequence). CDR3 residues: CAWRRQGGSTDTQYF. CDR3 nucleotide sequence: TGTGCCTGGCGGAGACAGGGTGGGAGCACAGATACGCAGTATTTT.

The genes are TRBV4-2 and TRBJ1-4; TRBD1 is a possible D gene (6 bases). CDR3 length equals 16 residues. V lost 1 base and J lost 3, with 12 bases in between. CDR1 is LGHNA and CDR2 is YNFKEQ in the germline V gene. The CDR3 sequence: CASSQAGGGSNEKLFF. The DNA for the CDR3 is TGTGCCAGCAGCCAAGCGGGGGGGGGCTCTAATGAAAAACTGTTTTTT.

The CDR3 reads CASSLTGTNSPLHF. The CDR3 DNA follows: TGTGCCAGCAGCTTGACAGGGACCAATTCACCCCTCCACTTT. V is TRBV7-9 and J is TRBJ1-6; 7 bases are shared with TRBD1. Germline loops: CDR1 SEHNR, CDR2 FQNEAQ (reference sequence). J lost 7 bases, V lost 3 bases, and 3 bases had no gene match. This CDR3 comprises 14 residues. The full variable domain, with the rest looked up from reference TRBV7-9 and TRBJ1-6, is DTGVSQNPRHKITKRGQNVTFRCDPISEHNRLYWYRQTLGQGPEFLTYFQNEAQLEKSRLLSDRFSAERPKGSFSTLEIQRTEQGDSAMYLCASSLTGTNSPLHFGNGTRLTVT.

This chain joins TRBV7-8 and TRBJ2-2, with D perhaps TRBD2 (5 bases). This CDR3 is built from 16 residues. Trimming cost V 3 bases and J 1 base, with 12 bases left between them. Germline lookup yields CDR1 SGHVS and CDR2 FQNEAQ. The CDR3 bases are TGTGCCAGCAGCTTGAGGGTTCCCGTGAACACCGGGGAGCTGTTTTTT. This translates into CASSLRVPVNTGELFF.